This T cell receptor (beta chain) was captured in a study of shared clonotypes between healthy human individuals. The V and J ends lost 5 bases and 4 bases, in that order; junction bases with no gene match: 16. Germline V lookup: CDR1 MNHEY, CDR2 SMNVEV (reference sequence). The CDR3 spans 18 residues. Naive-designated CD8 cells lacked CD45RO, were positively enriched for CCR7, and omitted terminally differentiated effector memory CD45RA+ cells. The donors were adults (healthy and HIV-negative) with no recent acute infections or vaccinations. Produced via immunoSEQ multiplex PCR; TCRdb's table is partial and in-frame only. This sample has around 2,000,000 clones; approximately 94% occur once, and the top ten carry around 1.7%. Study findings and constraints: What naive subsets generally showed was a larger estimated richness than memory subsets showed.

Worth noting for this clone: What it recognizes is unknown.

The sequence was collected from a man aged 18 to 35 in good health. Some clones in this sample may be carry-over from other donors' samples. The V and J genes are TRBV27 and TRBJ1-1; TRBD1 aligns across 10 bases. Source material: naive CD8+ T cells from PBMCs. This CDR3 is CASSLTYLTGGSITEAFF. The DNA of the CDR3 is TGTGCCAGCAGTCTTACCTACCTGACAGGGGGCTCGATCACTGAAGCTTTCTTT.